This T cell receptor beta chain stems from a study of a mutant IDH1 vaccine in newly diagnosed glioma. At the level of the study: Pretreatment consisted of radiotherapy, temozolomide, or both, with most receiving both.

Germline values: CDR1 MNHEY, CDR2 SMNVEV (reference sequence). CDR3 length equals 15 residues. Trimming stripped 5 bases from V and 8 bases from J, with 21 bases between. Concerning this clone: The antigen is not known.

Profiling relied on immunoSEQ multiplex PCR, and the TCRdb table lists in-frame clones only, not all of them. The sample lists around 30,000 clones, roughly four fifths occurring once. Time point described: week 35, safety follow-up. Vaccinated patients received 300 ug of mutant IDH1 20-mer peptide per dose, with topical imiquimod. Each of the donors came in with new WHO grade 3 or 4 astrocytomas that were IDH1-mutant and ATRX-lost. The rearrangement links TRBV27 to TRBJ1-2; TRBD1 is a possible D gene (6 bases). Specimen: PBMCs, collected from a glioma patient whose treatment included an IDH1 peptide vaccine. This receptor was identified in a woman between 18 and 29 years old with glioma. The CDR3 nucleotides read TGTGCCAGCAGTCCCTTCCGGGACACAACTATAGGCTACACCTTC. The encoded protein is CASSPFRDTTIGYTF.